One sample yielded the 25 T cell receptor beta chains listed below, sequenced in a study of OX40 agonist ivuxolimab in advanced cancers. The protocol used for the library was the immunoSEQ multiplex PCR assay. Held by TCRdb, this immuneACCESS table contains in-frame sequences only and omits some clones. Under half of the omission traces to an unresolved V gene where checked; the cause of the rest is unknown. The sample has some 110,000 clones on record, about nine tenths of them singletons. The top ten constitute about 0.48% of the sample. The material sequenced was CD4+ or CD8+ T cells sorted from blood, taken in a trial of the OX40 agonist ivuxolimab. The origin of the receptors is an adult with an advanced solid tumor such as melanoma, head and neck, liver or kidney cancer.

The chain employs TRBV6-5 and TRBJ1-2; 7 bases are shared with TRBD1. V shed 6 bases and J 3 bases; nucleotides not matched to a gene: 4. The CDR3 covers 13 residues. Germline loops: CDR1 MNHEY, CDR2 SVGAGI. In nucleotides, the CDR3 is TGTGCCAGCAGCTTTGACAGGGACTATGGCTACACCTTC. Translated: CASSFDRDYGYTF.

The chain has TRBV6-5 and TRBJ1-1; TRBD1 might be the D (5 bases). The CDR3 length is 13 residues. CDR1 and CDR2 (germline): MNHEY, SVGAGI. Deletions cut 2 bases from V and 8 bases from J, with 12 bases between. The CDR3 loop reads CASSYVSGTEAFF. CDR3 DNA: TGTGCCAGCAGTTACGTCTCCGGGACGGAAGCTTTCTTT.

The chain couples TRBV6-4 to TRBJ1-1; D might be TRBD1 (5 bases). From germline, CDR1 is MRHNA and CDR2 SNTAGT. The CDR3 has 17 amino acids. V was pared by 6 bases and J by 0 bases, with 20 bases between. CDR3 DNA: TGTGCCAGCAGCCAAGAGTCCGGGGGGACTATGAACACTGAAGCTTTCTTT. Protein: CASSQESGGTMNTEAFF.

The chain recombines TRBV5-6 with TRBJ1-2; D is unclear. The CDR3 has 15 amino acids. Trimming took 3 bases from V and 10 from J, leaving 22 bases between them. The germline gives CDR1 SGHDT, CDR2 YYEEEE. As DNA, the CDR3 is TGTGCCAGCAGCTCCCGGCAGGTTGGGTTGCTTCCCTACACCTTC. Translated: CASSSRQVGLLPYTF.

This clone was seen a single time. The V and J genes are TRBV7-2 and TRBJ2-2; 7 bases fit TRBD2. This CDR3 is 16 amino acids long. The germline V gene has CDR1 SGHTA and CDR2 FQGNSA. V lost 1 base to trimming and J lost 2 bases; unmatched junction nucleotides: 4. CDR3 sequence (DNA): TGTGCCAGCAGCTTAGGACTAGCAGCTAACACCGGGGAGCTGTTTTTT. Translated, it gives CASSLGLAANTGELFF.

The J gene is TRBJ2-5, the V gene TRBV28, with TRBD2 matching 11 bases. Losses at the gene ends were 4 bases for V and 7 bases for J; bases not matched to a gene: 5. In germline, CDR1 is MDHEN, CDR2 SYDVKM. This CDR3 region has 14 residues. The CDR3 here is CASSSAGTSGTQYF. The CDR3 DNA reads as TGTGCCAGCAGTTCCGCCGGGACTAGCGGGACCCAGTACTTC.

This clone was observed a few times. The DNA for the CDR3 is TGCAGTGCTCGGACGGGGGCCCAGTACTTC. It encodes CSARTGAQYF. The chain recombines TRBV20-1 with TRBJ2-5; maybe TRBD2 (6 bases). V lost 5 bases and J lost 9, with 10 bases in between. The CDR3 length is 10 residues. Germline CDR1 is DFQATT and CDR2 is SNEGSKA (reference sequence).

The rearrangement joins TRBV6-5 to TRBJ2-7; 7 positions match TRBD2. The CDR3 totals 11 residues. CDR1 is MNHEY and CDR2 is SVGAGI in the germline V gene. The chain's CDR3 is CASVGRAEQYF. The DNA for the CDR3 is TGTGCTAGTGTAGGGAGGGCCGAGCAGTACTTC.

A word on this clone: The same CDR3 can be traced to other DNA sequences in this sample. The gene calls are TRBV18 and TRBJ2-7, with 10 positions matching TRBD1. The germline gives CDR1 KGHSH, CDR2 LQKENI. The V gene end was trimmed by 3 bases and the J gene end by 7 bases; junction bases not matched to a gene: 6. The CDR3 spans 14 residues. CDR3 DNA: TGTGCCAGCTCACCGGGACAGGGGTTCGGTGAGCAGTACTTC. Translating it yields CASSPGQGFGEQYF. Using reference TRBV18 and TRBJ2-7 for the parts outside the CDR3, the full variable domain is NAGVMQNPRHLVRRRGQEARLRCSPMKGHSHVYWYRQLPEEGLKFMVYLQKENIIDESGMPKERFSAEFPKEGPSILRIQQVVRGDSAAYFCASSPGQGFGEQYFGPGTRLTVT.

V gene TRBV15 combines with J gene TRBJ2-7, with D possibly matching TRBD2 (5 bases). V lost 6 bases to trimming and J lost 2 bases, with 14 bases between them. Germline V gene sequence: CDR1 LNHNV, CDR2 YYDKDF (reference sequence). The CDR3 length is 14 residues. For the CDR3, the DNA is TGTGCCACCAGTATGATGCGGGCTGCCTACGAGCAGTACTTC. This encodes CATSMMRAAYEQYF.

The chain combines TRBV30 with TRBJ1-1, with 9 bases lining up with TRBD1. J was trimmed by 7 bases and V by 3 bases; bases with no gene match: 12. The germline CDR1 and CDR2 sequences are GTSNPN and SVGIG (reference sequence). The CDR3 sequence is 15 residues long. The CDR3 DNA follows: TGTGCCTGGAGGACGACAGGGGGAAGTCTGGGTGAAGCTTTCTTT. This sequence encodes CAWRTTGGSLGEAFF.

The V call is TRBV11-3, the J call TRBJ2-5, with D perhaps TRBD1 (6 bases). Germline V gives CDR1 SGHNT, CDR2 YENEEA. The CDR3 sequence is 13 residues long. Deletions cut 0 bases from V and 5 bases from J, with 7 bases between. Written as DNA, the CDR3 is TGTGCCAGCAGCTTAGATACAGGGGAGACCCAGTACTTC. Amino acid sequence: CASSLDTGETQYF.

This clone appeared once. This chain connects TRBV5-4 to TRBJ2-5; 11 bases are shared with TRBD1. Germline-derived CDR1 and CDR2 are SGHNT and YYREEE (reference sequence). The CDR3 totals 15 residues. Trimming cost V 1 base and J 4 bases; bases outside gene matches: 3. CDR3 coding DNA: TGTGCCAGCAGCTTGACTGGACAGGGGGCAGAGACCCAGTACTTC. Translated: CASSLTGQGAETQYF.

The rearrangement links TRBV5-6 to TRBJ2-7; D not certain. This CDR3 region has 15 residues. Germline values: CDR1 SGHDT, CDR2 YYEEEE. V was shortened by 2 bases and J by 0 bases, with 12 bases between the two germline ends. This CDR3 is CASSLLGYSSYEQYF. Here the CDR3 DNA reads TGTGCCAGCAGCTTATTAGGCTACAGCTCCTACGAGCAGTACTTC.

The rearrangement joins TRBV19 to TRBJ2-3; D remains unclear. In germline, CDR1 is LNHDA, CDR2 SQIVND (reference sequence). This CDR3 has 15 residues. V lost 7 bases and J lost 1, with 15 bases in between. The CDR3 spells CASTPSLEGTDTQYF. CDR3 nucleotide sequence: TGTGCCAGTACGCCCTCCCTAGAGGGCACAGATACGCAGTATTTT. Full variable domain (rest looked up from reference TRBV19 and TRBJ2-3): DGGITQSPKYLFRKEGQNVTLSCEQNLNHDAMYWYRQDPGQGLRLIYYSQIVNDFQKGDIAEGYSVSREKKESFPLTVTSAQKNPTAFYLCASTPSLEGTDTQYFGPGTRLTVL.

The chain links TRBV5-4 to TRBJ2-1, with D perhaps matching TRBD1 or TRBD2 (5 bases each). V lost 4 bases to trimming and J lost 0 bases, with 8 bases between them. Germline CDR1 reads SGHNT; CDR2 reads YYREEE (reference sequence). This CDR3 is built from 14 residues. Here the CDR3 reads CASSRGSSYNEQFF. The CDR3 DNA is TGTGCCAGCAGCCGGGGCAGCTCCTACAATGAGCAGTTCTTC.

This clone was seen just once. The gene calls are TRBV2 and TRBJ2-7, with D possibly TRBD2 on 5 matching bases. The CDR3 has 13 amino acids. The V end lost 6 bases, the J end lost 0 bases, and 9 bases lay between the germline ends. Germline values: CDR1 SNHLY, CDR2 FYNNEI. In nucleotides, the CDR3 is TGTGCCAGCAGAGGACTGAGCTCCTACGAGCAGTACTTC. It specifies CASRGLSSYEQYF.

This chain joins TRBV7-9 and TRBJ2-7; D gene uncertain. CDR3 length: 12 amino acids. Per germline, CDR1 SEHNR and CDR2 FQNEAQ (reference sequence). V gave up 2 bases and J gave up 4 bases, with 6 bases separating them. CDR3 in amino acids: CASSLSEYEQYF. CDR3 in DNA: TGTGCCAGCAGCTTATCAGAATACGAGCAGTACTTC. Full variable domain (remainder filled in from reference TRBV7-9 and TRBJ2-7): DTGVSQNPRHKITKRGQNVTFRCDPISEHNRLYWYRQTLGQGPEFLTYFQNEAQLEKSRLLSDRFSAERPKGSFSTLEIQRTEQGDSAMYLCASSLSEYEQYFGPGTRLTVT.

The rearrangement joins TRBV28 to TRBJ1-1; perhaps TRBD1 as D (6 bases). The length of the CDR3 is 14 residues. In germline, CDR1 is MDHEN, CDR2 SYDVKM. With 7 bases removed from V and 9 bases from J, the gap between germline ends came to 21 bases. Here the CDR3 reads CASTSPGAREKAFF. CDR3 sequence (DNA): TGTGCCAGCACCTCCCCAGGGGCTAGAGAAAAAGCTTTCTTT. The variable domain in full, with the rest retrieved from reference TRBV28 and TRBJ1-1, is DVKVTQSSRYLVKRTGEKVFLECVQDMDHENMFWYRQDPGLGLRLIYFSYDVKMKEKGDIPEGYSVSREKKERFSLILESASTNQTSMYLCASTSPGAREKAFFGQGTRLTVV.

CDR3 DNA sequence: TGTGCCAGTAGTTCTGGGGGATCCCAAGAGACCCAGTACTTC. Amino acid sequence: CASSSGGSQETQYF. The chain employs TRBV19 and TRBJ2-5, with D possibly being TRBD1 or TRBD2 (5 bases each). Looked up from germline, CDR1 is LNHDA and CDR2 is SQIVND (reference sequence). The CDR3 totals 14 residues. V gave up 5 bases and J gave up 1 base, with 11 bases separating them.

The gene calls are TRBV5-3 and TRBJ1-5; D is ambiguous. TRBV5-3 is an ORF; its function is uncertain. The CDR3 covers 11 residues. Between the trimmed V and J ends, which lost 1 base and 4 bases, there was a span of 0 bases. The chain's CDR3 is CARSLNQPQHF. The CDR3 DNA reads TGTGCCAGAAGCTTGAATCAGCCCCAGCATTTT.

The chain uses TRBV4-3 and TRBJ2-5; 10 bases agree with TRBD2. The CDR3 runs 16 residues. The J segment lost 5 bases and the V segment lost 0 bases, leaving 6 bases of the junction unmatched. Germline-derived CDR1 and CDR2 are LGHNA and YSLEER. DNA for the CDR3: TGCGCCAGCAGCCAAGATTTAGCGGGGGGAAGGGAGACCCAGTACTTC. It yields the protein CASSQDLAGGRETQYF.

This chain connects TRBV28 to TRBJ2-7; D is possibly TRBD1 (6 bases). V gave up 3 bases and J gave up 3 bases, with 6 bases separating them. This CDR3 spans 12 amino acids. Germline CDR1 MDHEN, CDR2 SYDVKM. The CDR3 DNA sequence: TGTGCCAGCAGTTTGGACAGCTACGAGCAGTACTTC. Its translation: CASSLDSYEQYF.

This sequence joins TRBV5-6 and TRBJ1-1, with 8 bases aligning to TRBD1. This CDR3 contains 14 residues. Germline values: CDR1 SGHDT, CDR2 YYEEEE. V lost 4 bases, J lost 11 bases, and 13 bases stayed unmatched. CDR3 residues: CASSLLGQGPSAFF. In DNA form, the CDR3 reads TGTGCCAGCAGCCTACTCGGACAGGGTCCGAGTGCTTTCTTT.

The CDR3 nucleotides read TGTGCCAGCAGCTTAATAGGACAGGGGAACACTGAAGCTTTCTTT. Protein sequence: CASSLIGQGNTEAFF. The chain uses TRBV7-8 and TRBJ1-1; 8 nucleotides line up with TRBD1. The CDR3 is 15 residues long. Germline V CDR1 and CDR2: SGHVS, FQNEAQ. V was clipped by 2 bases and J by 1 base; unmatched bases: 3.